This T cell receptor (beta chain) appears in the sequencing data of a study of T cell repertoires in cytomegalovirus infection. The wider study: Selection of CMV epitopes for the study included recently identified HLA-C-restricted and well-studied HLA-B-restricted ones. Signatures in public TCR beta sequences pointed to both CMV infection and matching HLA type. Study findings and constraints: Summed public TCR beta family frequency identified CMV carriers bearing the relevant HLA. The ex vivo response was dominated by HLA-C-restricted CMV-specific TCR beta clonotypes.

This clonotype has a handful of counts. The antigen is unknown. CDR3 length: 16 amino acids. Trimming cost V 5 bases and J 11 bases, with 22 bases left between them. Germline CDR1 reads MNHNY; CDR2 reads SVGAGI (reference sequence). One entry per CDR3 protein, called by TCRdb with MiXCR from the reads. The data contain 900,000 to 950,000 distinct CDR3 sequences, roughly 30% of them seen just once; the ten biggest clones take up over 12%. The sequencing here drew on cultured CD8+ T cells from PBMCs, taken from culture after CMV antigen stimulation. The sequence was obtained from a human donor in good health (CMV status not recorded). Some clones in this sample may be carry-over from other donors' samples. The chain recombines TRBV6-6 with TRBJ1-6, with D tentatively TRBD1 (6 bases). The CDR3 loop is CASSGYRASEGPPLHF. CDR3 nucleotide sequence: TGTGCCAGCAGTGGCTACAGGGCCAGCGAGGGGCCACCCCTCCACTTT.